These 26 T cell receptor beta chains share one sample of origin, sequenced in a study of CD8+ T cells in alopecia areata. As for treatment: oral pan-JAK inhibitor, 5-10 mg twice daily. Reverse transcription of extracted RNA yielded cDNA, which provided the sequencing template. Some clones are missing from TCRdb's copy, which holds only in-frame ones; the method was immunoSEQ multiplex PCR. The profile covers around 97,000 clones, with more than 75% appearing a single time and approximately 10% taken by the ten largest. Sequenced material: CD8+ T cells sorted from blood, taken at approximately week 30, from a patient treated with tofacitinib. Every receptor here comes from a human donor with alopecia areata.

This rearrangement joins TRBV9 to TRBJ2-2, with a possible D match to TRBD2 (6 bases). Deletions cut 4 bases from V and 6 bases from J, with 19 bases between. The CDR3 loop spans 16 amino acids. Germline values: CDR1 SGDLS, CDR2 YYNGEE. The CDR3, as DNA: TGTGCCAGCAGCTCCGGCATGTTCGGGGAGGCCGGGGAGCTGTTTTTT. It is translated as CASSSGMFGEAGELFF.

The chain joins TRBV16 to TRBJ1-2; 7 nucleotides match TRBD1. Germline V lookup: CDR1 KGHSY, CDR2 FQNENV. The CDR3 runs 17 residues. With 0 bases clipped from V and 1 base from J, the junction kept 8 bases outside the gene matches. CDR3 region: CASSQSPDRAFNYGYTF. The CDR3 coding sequence is TGTGCCAGCAGCCAATCCCCCGACAGGGCATTTAACTATGGCTACACCTTC.

The V call is TRBV7-9, the J call TRBJ2-6; a weak D match, TRBD1 (5 bases). V was cut by 7 bases and J by 0 bases, with 13 bases left in between. The CDR3 runs 16 residues. Germline V gene data show CDR1 as SEHNR and CDR2 as FQNEAQ (reference sequence). The CDR3 protein is CASTDSDPSGANVLTF. CDR3 sequence (DNA): TGTGCCAGCACCGACAGCGATCCCTCTGGGGCCAACGTCCTGACTTTC. The complete variable domain, with remaining parts taken from reference TRBV7-9 and TRBJ2-6, reads DTGVSQNPRHKITKRGQNVTFRCDPISEHNRLYWYRQTLGQGPEFLTYFQNEAQLEKSRLLSDRFSAERPKGSFSTLEIQRTEQGDSAMYLCASTDSDPSGANVLTFGAGSRLTVL.

This chain connects TRBV4-2 to TRBJ2-1, with a tentative D call TRBD2 (6 bases). Per the germline V gene, CDR1 is LGHNA and CDR2 is YNFKEQ. With 3 bases removed from V and 2 bases from J, the gap between germline ends came to 11 bases. The CDR3 has 15 amino acids. Written as DNA, the CDR3 is TGTGCCAGCAGCCAGTCGACGGGAGCCTACAATGAGCAGTTCTTC. It yields the protein CASSQSTGAYNEQFF.

As concerns this clone: One junction end does not reproduce the germline sequence, and a read error may be involved. This rearrangement joins TRBV7-9 to TRBJ1-2; D remains unclear. CDR3 length: 15 amino acids. In germline, CDR1 is SEHNR, CDR2 FQNEAQ (reference sequence). DNA of the CDR3: TGTGCCAGCAGCCTAGCGGGCTTGGATAACTATGGCTACACCTTC. Translated: CASSLAGLDNYGYTF.

The genes are TRBV29-1 and TRBJ2-2; 8 nucleotides line up with TRBD2. Looked up from germline, CDR1 is SQVTM and CDR2 is ANQGSEA. V lost 8 bases to trimming and J lost 0 bases; unmatched junction nucleotides: 8. There are 15 residues in the CDR3. DNA of the CDR3: TGCAGCCCCGGGGGGGAAGGATCGAACACCGGGGAGCTGTTTTTT. Translation: CSPGGEGSNTGELFF.

This clone was observed once. This chain joins TRBV9 and TRBJ1-5; D is undetermined. The germline V and J ends were trimmed by 7 bases and 8 bases, with 4 bases remaining between them. CDR3 length equals 9 residues. From germline, CDR1 is SGDLS and CDR2 YYNGEE. CDR3 amino acids: CASGKPQHF. The CDR3 bases are TGTGCCAGCGGAAAGCCCCAGCATTTT. Combining the CDR3 with reference TRBV9 and TRBJ1-5 gives the whole variable domain DSGVTQTPKHLITATGQRVTLRCSPRSGDLSVYWYQQSLDQGLQFLIQYYNGEERAKGNILERFSAQQFPDLHSELNLSSLELGDSALYFCASGKPQHFGDGTRLSIL.

This chain joins TRBV2 and TRBJ2-5; TRBD1 agrees at 9 bases. The J call may be wrong; the DNA end is better matched by TRBJ2-7. Per germline, CDR1 SNHLY and CDR2 FYNNEI. The CDR3 loop spans 13 amino acids. CDR3 sequence: CASSRDRDYEQYF. CDR3 coding DNA: TGTGCCAGCTCCCGGGACAGGGATTACGAGCAGTACTTC.

This rearrangement joins TRBV13 to TRBJ2-6, with TRBD1 as a possible D gene (5 bases). The CDR3 runs to 15 residues. CDR1 is PRHDT and CDR2 is FYEKMQ in the germline V gene (reference sequence). V lost 2 bases to trimming and J lost 3 bases, with 8 bases between them. CDR3 nucleotide sequence: TGTGCCAGCAGCTTAAGGGGATTTGGGGCCAACGTCCTGACTTTC. Translating it yields CASSLRGFGANVLTF.

The V gene is TRBV7-9, the J gene TRBJ2-3, with 10 bases lining up with TRBD2. The V and J ends lost 3 bases and 3 bases, in that order; junction bases with no gene match: 3. Per germline, CDR1 SEHNR and CDR2 FQNEAQ (reference sequence). The CDR3 sequence is 15 residues long. The CDR3 here is CASSLTSGLTDTQYF. Written as DNA, the CDR3 is TGTGCCAGCAGCTTGACTAGCGGGTTAACAGATACGCAGTATTTT.

This chain uses TRBV4-1 with TRBJ2-7; D remains unclear. The V and J ends lost 1 base and 6 bases respectively, with 4 bases between them. Germline V CDR1 and CDR2: MGHRA, YSYEKL. The CDR3 is 11 residues long. The CDR3 DNA reads TGCGCCAGCAGCCAAGGGTTCGAGCAGTACTTC. Protein: CASSQGFEQYF.

The chain is built from TRBV6-6 and TRBJ2-7; tentative D call: TRBD1 (5 bases). V lost 7 bases to trimming and J lost 7 bases, with 20 bases between them. Germline CDR1 is MNHNY and CDR2 is SVGAGI (reference sequence). The CDR3 runs to 14 residues. CDR3 sequence (DNA): TGTGCCAGCAACCCGACAGTTGCTACAGAAGAGCAGTACTTC. Its protein product is CASNPTVATEEQYF.

The chain has TRBV11-2 and TRBJ2-2; 8 bases align to TRBD1. Germline loops: CDR1 SGHAT, CDR2 FQNNGV. This CDR3 contains 16 residues. Losses at the gene ends were 0 bases for V and 5 bases for J; bases not matched to a gene: 5. As DNA, the CDR3 is TGTGCCAGCAGCTTAGACCCAGGGGGCGCAACCGGGGAGCTGTTTTTT. Its translation is CASSLDPGGATGELFF.

The rearrangement links TRBV7-8 to TRBJ2-7, with D hard to call. This CDR3 is 14 amino acids long. V gave up 1 base and J gave up 0 bases, with 7 bases separating them. Germline V lookup: CDR1 SGHVS, CDR2 FQNEAQ. The CDR3 loop reads CASSLGRNSYEQYF. CDR3 DNA sequence: TGTGCCAGCAGCTTAGGACGAAACTCCTACGAGCAGTACTTC.

This chain uses TRBV9 with TRBJ2-7; 7 bases align to TRBD1. CDR1 and CDR2 from the germline V gene are SGDLS and YYNGEE. J was trimmed by 0 bases and V by 0 bases; bases with no gene match: 3. The CDR3 totals 15 residues. CDR3 sequence reads: CASSVGGGGSYEQYF. The CDR3 DNA follows: TGTGCCAGCAGCGTAGGAGGGGGCGGCTCCTACGAGCAGTACTTC.

This chain links TRBV5-1 with TRBJ1-1; D gene uncertain. Looked up from germline, CDR1 is SGHRS and CDR2 is YFSETQ. The V end lost 6 bases, the J end lost 4 bases, and 13 bases lay between the germline ends. The CDR3 extends over 13 amino acids. The CDR3: CASKLYRLTEAFF. CDR3 DNA sequence: TGCGCCAGCAAGTTGTACAGACTCACTGAAGCTTTCTTT.

This clone occurred once. The chain has TRBV9 and TRBJ2-5; 7 nucleotides agree with TRBD2. The CDR3 length is 14 residues. Trimming removed 0 bases from V and 1 base from J; junction bases left unmatched: 0. Germline CDR1 is SGDLS and CDR2 is YYNGEE. CDR3 residues: CASSVGGSQETQYF. The CDR3 region has the DNA TGTGCCAGCAGCGTAGGCGGGAGCCAAGAGACCCAGTACTTC.

The V call is TRBV30, the J call TRBJ2-1; 8 bases fit TRBD2. This CDR3 has 16 amino acids. Trimming at V came to 3 bases and at J to 5 bases, leaving 12 bases not matched to a gene. Germline V CDR1 and CDR2: GTSNPN, SVGIG (reference sequence). CDR3 in DNA: TGTGCCTGGAGGGCCCGTTTAGCGGGAAACGACAATGAGCAGTTCTTC. This translates into CAWRARLAGNDNEQFF.

The chain is built from TRBV7-6 and TRBJ2-5; no clear D. Germline values: CDR1 SGHVS, CDR2 FNYEAQ. This CDR3 comprises 15 residues. Trimming stripped 4 bases from V and 2 bases from J, with 14 bases between. The CDR3: CASSYLFGEQETQYF. In DNA form, the CDR3 reads TGTGCCAGCAGCTATCTCTTTGGTGAACAAGAGACCCAGTACTTC.

The V gene is TRBV7-8, the J gene TRBJ2-1; D tentatively fits TRBD1 or TRBD2 (6 bases each). This CDR3 comprises 14 residues. Trimming took off 0 bases at V and 6 bases at J, with 9 bases between the two ends. Germline loops: CDR1 SGHVS, CDR2 FQNEAQ. The CDR3 loop is CASSLAGGRNEQFF. The CDR3 DNA is TGTGCCAGCAGCTTAGCGGGGGGCCGCAATGAGCAGTTCTTC.

The chain's CDR3 is CASSPNSINPLQESNYGYTF. For the CDR3, the DNA is TGTGCCAGCTCACCGAATAGTATCAACCCACTACAGGAAAGTAACTATGGCTACACCTTC. This sequence joins TRBV18 and TRBJ1-2; tentative D call: TRBD1 (5 bases). The CDR3 is 20 amino acids. Germline V gene sequence: CDR1 KGHSH, CDR2 LQKENI. V lost 3 bases and J lost 1, with 27 bases in between.

The chain recombines TRBV7-9 with TRBJ2-3, with TRBD1 matching over 7 bases. Germline V lookup: CDR1 SEHNR, CDR2 FQNEAQ (reference sequence). V gave up 8 bases and J gave up 2 bases; unmatched junction bases: 13. The length of the CDR3 is 16 residues. The CDR3 here is CASHGTDRVNTDTQYF. CDR3 sequence (DNA): TGTGCCAGCCACGGGACAGACCGAGTGAACACAGATACGCAGTATTTT.

This chain connects TRBV7-9 to TRBJ2-3; the match to TRBD2 covers 13 bases. The length of the CDR3 is 16 residues. Germline V CDR1 and CDR2: SEHNR, FQNEAQ (reference sequence). The V gene end was trimmed by 4 bases and the J gene end by 4 bases; junction bases not matched to a gene: 5. The CDR3 DNA reads TGTGCCAGCAGCTGGGGGACTAGCGGGACGGCAGATACGCAGTATTTT. It codes for CASSWGTSGTADTQYF. The full variable domain, its missing parts supplied by reference TRBV7-9 and TRBJ2-3, is DTGVSQNPRHKITKRGQNVTFRCDPISEHNRLYWYRQTLGQGPEFLTYFQNEAQLEKSRLLSDRFSAERPKGSFSTLEIQRTEQGDSAMYLCASSWGTSGTADTQYFGPGTRLTVL.

The table lists this clone with a count of one. This chain uses TRBV27 with TRBJ2-1; D uncertain. Trimming shortened V by 6 bases and J by 8 bases, and 11 bases separated the two germline ends. Germline assignment: CDR1 MNHEY and CDR2 SMNVEV (reference sequence). The CDR3 length is 12 residues. CDR3 DNA sequence: TGTGCCAGCAGAAAAGTCCCCCATGAGCAGTTCTTC. Translated: CASRKVPHEQFF.

The V and J genes are TRBV30 and TRBJ1-5; 7 nucleotides match TRBD1. The CDR3 runs 15 residues. The V and J ends lost 2 bases and 1 base, in that order; junction bases with no gene match: 5. The germline gives CDR1 GTSNPN, CDR2 SVGIG (reference sequence). Written as DNA, the CDR3 is TGTGCCTGGAGTCTCGGACAGGCGAGCAATCAGCCCCAGCATTTT. As protein: CAWSLGQASNQPQHF.

This clone was seen a single time. The chain links TRBV27 to TRBJ2-3; D unresolved. The CDR3 is made up of 16 amino acids. V lost 1 base and J lost 3, with 14 bases in between. The germline V gene has CDR1 MNHEY and CDR2 SMNVEV (reference sequence). CDR3 DNA: TGTGCCAGCAGTTTATATCCGGGTCTGAAGACAGATACGCAGTATTTT. Residues: CASSLYPGLKTDTQYF.